Listed here are 9 T cell receptor beta chains from one sample, sequenced in a study of molecular identifiers for immune sequencing clone quantification. One entry per CDR3 protein, called by TCRdb with MiXCR from the PCR reads. Of under 800,000 distinct CDR3 sequences in the sample, over 25% were seen once. The sample was naive CD8+ T cells from blood, with Jurkat cell RNA spiked in. Regarding subset: FACS-sorted CD8+CD4-CCR7+CD45RA+ naive T cells. The source is a human donor in good health. Some libraries in this study had Jurkat cell RNA spiked in.

Remarks on this clonotype: A much larger clone is a single base away; this may be a read error. This chain connects TRBV29-1 to TRBJ2-2, with TRBD1 matching 7 bases. Germline CDR1 and CDR2: SQVTM and ANQGSEA. With 3 bases clipped from V and 1 base from J, the junction kept 8 bases outside the gene matches. The CDR3 spans 16 residues. CDR3: CSVELERTGNTGELFF. In DNA, the CDR3 is TGCAGCGTTGAGTTAGAAAGGACAGGGAACACCGGGGAGCTGTTTTTT.

The rearrangement uses TRBV9 and TRBJ1-2; 7 bases match TRBD1. Germline values: CDR1 SGDLS, CDR2 YYNGEE. The length of the CDR3 is 16 residues. The V gene end was trimmed by 0 bases and the J gene end by 5 bases; junction bases not matched to a gene: 10. The CDR3 reads CASSVEISAGGYGYTF. In DNA form, the CDR3 reads TGTGCCAGCAGCGTAGAGATCTCGGCAGGGGGATATGGCTACACCTTC.

Comment on this clonotype: This may stem from a read error, because a much larger clone lies one nucleotide away. The V gene is TRBV11-2, the J gene TRBJ1-3; no reliable D call. Trimming took off 3 bases at V and 0 bases at J, with 30 bases between the two ends. Germline V gives CDR1 SGHAT, CDR2 FQNNGV. The CDR3 consists of 22 residues. The CDR3 protein is CASSFPTIEAESAPFSGNTIYF. CDR3 in DNA: TGTGCCAGCAGCTTCCCGACAATTGAGGCCGAATCCGCTCCTTTCTCTGGAAACACCATATATTTT.

This rearrangement joins TRBV5-1 to TRBJ2-1, with D possibly TRBD2 on 6 matching bases. The germline V and J ends were trimmed by 0 bases and 15 bases, with 13 bases remaining between them. The germline V gene has CDR1 SGHRS and CDR2 YFSETQ. This CDR3 comprises 12 residues. CDR3 sequence reads: CASSLGGGMWFF. The CDR3 DNA reads as TGCGCCAGCAGCTTGGGGGGAGGCATGTGGTTCTTC.

The sample holds many counts of this clonotype. This sequence joins TRBV7-9 and TRBJ2-1; D possibly corresponds to TRBD1 (5 bases). CDR1 and CDR2 (germline): SEHNR, FQNEAQ (reference sequence). The CDR3 loop spans 14 amino acids. Trimming stripped 5 bases from V and 9 bases from J, with 17 bases between. CDR3 loop: CASSPLGPLGEQFF. The CDR3 bases are TGTGCCAGCAGCCCCTTGGGGCCCCTAGGTGAGCAGTTCTTC.

This clonotype was counted at least ten times. The chain combines TRBV16 with TRBJ1-1; D might be TRBD1 (6 bases). This CDR3 contains 13 residues. Germline V gene data show CDR1 as KGHSY and CDR2 as FQNENV. Trimming removed 1 base at V and 4 bases at J, with 7 bases between. DNA of the CDR3: TGTGCCAGCAGCCAATTAGGGGGCACTGAAGCTTTCTTT. Protein product: CASSQLGGTEAFF.

The chain couples TRBV6-1 to TRBJ1-2; TRBD1 is a possible D gene (5 bases). CDR1 MNHNS and CDR2 SASEGT come from the germline V gene. The germline V and J ends were trimmed by 1 base and 1 base, with 10 bases remaining between them. The CDR3 spans 15 residues. CDR3 loop: CASSEDGGINYGYTF. DNA of the CDR3: TGTGCCAGCAGTGAAGACGGGGGGATTAACTATGGCTACACCTTC.

The table lists this clonotype with a few counts. This sequence joins TRBV19 and TRBJ2-1; 7 nucleotides agree with TRBD1. The V segment lost 7 bases and the J segment 6 bases; nucleotides outside the gene matches: 6. Germline V gene lookup returns CDR1 LNHDA and CDR2 SQIVND (reference sequence). This CDR3 spans 13 amino acids. Written as DNA, the CDR3 is TGTGCCAGTAAGGGGACAGCGGCCAATGAGCAGTTCTTC. As protein: CASKGTAANEQFF.

The CDR3 region is CASSHWTGENVNQPQHF. CDR3 bases: TGTGCCAGCTCACACTGGACAGGGGAAAACGTCAATCAGCCCCAGCATTTT. The J gene is TRBJ1-5, the V gene TRBV18, with TRBD1 identical over 9 bases. The germline V gene encodes CDR1 KGHSH and CDR2 LQKENI. The V segment lost 4 bases and the J segment 3 bases; nucleotides outside the gene matches: 10. The CDR3 is 17 residues long. Full variable domain (remainder filled in from reference TRBV18 and TRBJ1-5): NAGVMQNPRHLVRRRGQEARLRCSPMKGHSHVYWYRQLPEEGLKFMVYLQKENIIDESGMPKERFSAEFPKEGPSILRIQQVVRGDSAAYFCASSHWTGENVNQPQHFGDGTRLSIL.